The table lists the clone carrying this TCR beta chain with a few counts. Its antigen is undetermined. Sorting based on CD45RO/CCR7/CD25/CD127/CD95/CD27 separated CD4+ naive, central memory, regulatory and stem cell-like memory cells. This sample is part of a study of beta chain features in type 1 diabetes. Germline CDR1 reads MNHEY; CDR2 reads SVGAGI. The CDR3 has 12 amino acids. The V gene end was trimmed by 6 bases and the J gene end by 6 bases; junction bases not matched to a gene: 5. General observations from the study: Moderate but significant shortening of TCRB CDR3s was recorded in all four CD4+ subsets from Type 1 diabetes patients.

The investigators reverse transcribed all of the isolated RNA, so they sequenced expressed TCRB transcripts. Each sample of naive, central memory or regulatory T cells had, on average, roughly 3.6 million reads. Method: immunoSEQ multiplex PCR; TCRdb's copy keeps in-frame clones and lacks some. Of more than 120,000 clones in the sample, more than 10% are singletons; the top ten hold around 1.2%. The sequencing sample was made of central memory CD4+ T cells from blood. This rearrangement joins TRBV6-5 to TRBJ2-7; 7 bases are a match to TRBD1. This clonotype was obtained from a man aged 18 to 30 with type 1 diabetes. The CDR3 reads CASSTPGGEQYF. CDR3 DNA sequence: TGTGCCAGCAGCACGCCAGGGGGCGAGCAGTACTTC.